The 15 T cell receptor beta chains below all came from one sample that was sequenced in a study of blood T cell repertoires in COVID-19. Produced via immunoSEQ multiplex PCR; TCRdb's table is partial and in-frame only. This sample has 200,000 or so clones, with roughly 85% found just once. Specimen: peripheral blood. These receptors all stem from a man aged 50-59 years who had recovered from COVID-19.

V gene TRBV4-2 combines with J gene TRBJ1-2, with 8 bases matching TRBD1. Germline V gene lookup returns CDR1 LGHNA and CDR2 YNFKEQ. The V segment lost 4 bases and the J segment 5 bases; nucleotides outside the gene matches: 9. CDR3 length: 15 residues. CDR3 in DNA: TGTGCCAGCAGCCGCCTGACAGGGGACAGTTATGGCTACACCTTC. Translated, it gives CASSRLTGDSYGYTF.

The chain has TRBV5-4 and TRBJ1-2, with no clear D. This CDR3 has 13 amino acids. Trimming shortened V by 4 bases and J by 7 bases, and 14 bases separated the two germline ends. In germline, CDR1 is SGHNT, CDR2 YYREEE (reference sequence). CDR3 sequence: CASSGAGSGGYTF. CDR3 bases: TGTGCCAGCAGCGGCGCCGGGAGCGGTGGCTACACCTTC.

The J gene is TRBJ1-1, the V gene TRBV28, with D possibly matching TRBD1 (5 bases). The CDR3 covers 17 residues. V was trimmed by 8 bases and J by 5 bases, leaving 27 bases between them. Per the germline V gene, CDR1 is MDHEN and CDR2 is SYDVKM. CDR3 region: CASGCQGLKCIETEAFF. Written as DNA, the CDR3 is TGTGCCAGCGGGTGTCAGGGTCTAAAATGTATAGAGACTGAAGCTTTCTTT.

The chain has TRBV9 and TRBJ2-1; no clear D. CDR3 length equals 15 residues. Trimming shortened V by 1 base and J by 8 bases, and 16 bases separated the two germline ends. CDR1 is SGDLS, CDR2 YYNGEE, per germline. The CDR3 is CASSVLASFFDEQFF. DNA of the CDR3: TGTGCCAGCAGCGTATTAGCATCATTTTTCGATGAGCAGTTCTTC.

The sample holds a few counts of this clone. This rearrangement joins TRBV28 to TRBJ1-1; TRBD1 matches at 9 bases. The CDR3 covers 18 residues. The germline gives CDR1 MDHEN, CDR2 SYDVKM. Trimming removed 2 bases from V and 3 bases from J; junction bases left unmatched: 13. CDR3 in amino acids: CASSLAGGTGTKDTEAFF. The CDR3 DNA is TGTGCCAGCAGTTTAGCTGGTGGGACAGGGACCAAGGACACTGAAGCTTTCTTT. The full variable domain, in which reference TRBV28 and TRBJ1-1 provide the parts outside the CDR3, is DVKVTQSSRYLVKRTGEKVFLECVQDMDHENMFWYRQDPGLGLRLIYFSYDVKMKEKGDIPEGYSVSREKKERFSLILESASTNQTSMYLCASSLAGGTGTKDTEAFFGQGTRLTVV.

The chain's CDR3 is CASSLTSGSWNEQFF. The CDR3, as DNA: TGCGCCAGCAGCCTGACTAGCGGGAGTTGGAATGAGCAGTTCTTC. The chain couples TRBV5-1 to TRBJ2-1; 12 bases align to TRBD2. After removal of 4 bases from V and 7 bases from J, the junction contained 6 bases not matched to a gene. The CDR3 consists of 15 residues. The germline CDR1 and CDR2 sequences are SGHRS and YFSETQ.

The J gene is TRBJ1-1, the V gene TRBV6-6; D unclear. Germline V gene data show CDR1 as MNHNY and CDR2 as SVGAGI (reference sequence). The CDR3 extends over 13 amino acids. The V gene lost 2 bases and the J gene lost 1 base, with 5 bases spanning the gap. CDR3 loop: CASSYNRNTEAFF. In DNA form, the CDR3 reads TGTGCCAGCAGTTACAACAGGAACACTGAAGCTTTCTTT.

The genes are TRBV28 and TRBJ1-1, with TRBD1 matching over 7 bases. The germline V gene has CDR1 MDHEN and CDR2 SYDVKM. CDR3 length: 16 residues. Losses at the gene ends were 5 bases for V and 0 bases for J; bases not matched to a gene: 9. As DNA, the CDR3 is TGTGCCAGCAGTCTAGGGACAGACCAATTGAACACTGAAGCTTTCTTT. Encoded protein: CASSLGTDQLNTEAFF.

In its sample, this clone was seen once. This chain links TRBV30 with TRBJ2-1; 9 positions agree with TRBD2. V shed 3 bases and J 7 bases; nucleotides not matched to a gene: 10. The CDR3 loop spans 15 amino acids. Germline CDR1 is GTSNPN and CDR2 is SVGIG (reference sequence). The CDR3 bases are TGTGCCTGGAGCTATATAGCGGGAGTCGTAAATGAGCAGTTCTTC. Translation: CAWSYIAGVVNEQFF.

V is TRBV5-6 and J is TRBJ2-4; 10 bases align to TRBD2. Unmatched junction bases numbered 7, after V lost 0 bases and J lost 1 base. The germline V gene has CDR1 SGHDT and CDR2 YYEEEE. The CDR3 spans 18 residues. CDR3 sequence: CASSLGGLAVLAKNIQYF. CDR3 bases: TGTGCCAGCAGCTTGGGCGGACTAGCGGTTTTGGCCAAAAACATTCAGTACTTC.

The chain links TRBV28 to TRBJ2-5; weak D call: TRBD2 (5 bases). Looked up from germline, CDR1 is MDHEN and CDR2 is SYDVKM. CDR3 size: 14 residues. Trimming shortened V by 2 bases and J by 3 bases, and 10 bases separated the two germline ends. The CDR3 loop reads CASSLEGRKETQYF. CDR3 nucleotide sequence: TGTGCCAGCAGTTTAGAGGGCAGGAAAGAGACCCAGTACTTC.

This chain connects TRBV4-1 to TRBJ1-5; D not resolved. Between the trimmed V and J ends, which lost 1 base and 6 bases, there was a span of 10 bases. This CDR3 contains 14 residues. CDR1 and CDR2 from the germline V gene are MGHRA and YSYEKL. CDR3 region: CASSQGPRSQPQHF. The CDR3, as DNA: TGCGCCAGCAGCCAAGGGCCCCGGAGTCAGCCCCAGCATTTT.

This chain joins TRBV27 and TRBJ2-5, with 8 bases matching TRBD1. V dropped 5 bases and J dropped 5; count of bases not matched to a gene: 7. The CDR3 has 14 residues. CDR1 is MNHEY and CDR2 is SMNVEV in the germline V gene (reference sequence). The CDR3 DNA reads TGTGCCAGCAGTCGAGGGGACAGGACCGAGACCCAGTACTTC. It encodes CASSRGDRTETQYF.

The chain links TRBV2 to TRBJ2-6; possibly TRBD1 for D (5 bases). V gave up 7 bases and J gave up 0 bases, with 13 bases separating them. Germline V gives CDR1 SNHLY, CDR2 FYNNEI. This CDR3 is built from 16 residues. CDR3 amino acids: CASKGPLFSGANVLTF. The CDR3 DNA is TGTGCCAGCAAGGGGCCACTTTTCTCTGGGGCCAACGTCCTGACTTTC. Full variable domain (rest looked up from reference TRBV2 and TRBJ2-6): EPEVTQTPSHQVTQMGQEVILRCVPISNHLYFYWYRQILGQKVEFLVSFYNNEISEKSEIFDDQFSVERPDGSNFTLKIRSTKLEDSAMYFCASKGPLFSGANVLTFGAGSRLTVL.

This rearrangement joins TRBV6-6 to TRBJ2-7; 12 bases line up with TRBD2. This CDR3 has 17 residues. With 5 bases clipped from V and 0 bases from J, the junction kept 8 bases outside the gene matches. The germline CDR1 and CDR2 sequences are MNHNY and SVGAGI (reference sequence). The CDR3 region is CASSPGLAGKSSYEQYF. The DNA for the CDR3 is TGTGCCAGCAGTCCGGGACTAGCGGGCAAGAGCTCCTACGAGCAGTACTTC.